This TCR beta chain emerged from a study of T-cell memory formation after mild COVID-19 (dated by TCRdb to the early 2020s). Regarding the research as a whole: TCR sequence clusters from the two donors were largely donor specific. In two donors, T-cell clones that expanded and contracted after mild COVID-19 were followed by sequencing TCRalpha and TCRbeta repertoires longitudinally. The cohort comprised two young, previously healthy adult volunteers, one female and one male. Study-wide conclusions, independent of this receptor: Only a couple of mild cases were covered by the study, and larger cohorts that include severe cases with pre-infection samples were considered necessary. Contracting CD4+ clones were located mainly in the CM and EM memory subsets, whereas CD8+ clones were found to be enriched in EMRA. Clones contracting from day 15 to 85 had balanced CD4/CD8 phenotypes, while a second wave expanding from day 15 to 37 was biased towards CD4+. SARS-CoV-2 specificity was not confirmed for the second-wave clones peaking on day 37. The detection of some responding clones in pre-infection memory suggests that pre-existing cross-reactive memory T cells joined the SARS-CoV-2 response.

As concerns this clonotype: The specificity of this receptor is unknown. Per-base qualities were not stored, and no clone one base away is much larger.

V loses 0 bases at its end and J loses 2 bases; junction bases beyond the gene matches: 5. From the cysteine up to the phenylalanine, the CDR3 has a length of 16 residues. The entry retains the CDR3 DNA only, 48 bases that are in frame from base 1. From the germline V gene (reference sequence), CDR1 is MNHNY and CDR2 is SVGAGI. Ficoll-Paque density gradient centrifugation was the method used to isolate PBMCs. TCRdb records Illumina NovaSeq 6000 as the sequencer. cDNA libraries for TCRalpha and TCRbeta were prepared by 5'RACE using constant-segment primers, with sample barcodes and unique molecular identifiers added. Trizol reagent was used to extract RNA from every sample. Library amplification was performed in two PCR steps, and a second sample barcode and Illumina TruSeq adapters were introduced in the second step. Sequencing of the libraries was done on an Illumina NovaSeq, producing 2 x 150 bp paired-end reads. The paper's processing steps were these. Demultiplexing of reads and collapsing into UMI-guided consensus sequences were performed with migec v1.2.7. With mixcr v2.1.11, UMI consensuses were aligned to TRA and TRB V and J templates and assembled into clonotypes. Expanded or contracted clonotypes were those called significant by both edgeR and NoisET, with noise models trained on biological replicates. For edgeR calls, a false discovery rate-adjusted p below 0.01 and a log2 fold-change threshold of 1 were applied. As an exploratory analysis of dynamics, PCA with hierarchical clustering was applied to max-normalized trajectories of the 1000 most abundant clonotypes. Each responding clone was given a CD4 or CD8 phenotype based on the CD4+ and CD8+ repertoires, which had been sequenced separately. In TCRdb, the public reads were trimmed at Q25 with fastp and aligned with MiXCR, with productive beta chains retained. Rows are combined by CDR3 protein, so each entry shows the most common genes and DNA. Here the V and J calls rest on TCRdb's processing, not on the authors' analysis. The sample yields hundreds of thousands of distinct CDR3 sequences; around 20% were counted once. The biggest ten clones account for approximately 8.4% of the sample.

The chain is made from TRBV6-6 and TRBJ2-5, with TRBD2 matching 8 junction bases. The sequencing input was PBMCs or a T cell subset sorted from them (not recorded which). The clonotype was recovered from an adult woman who had mild COVID-19 (a few samples of this study predate the infection). The sample titles of this study are shuffled in the database, so cell type and time point are left out; the donor was told from shared clones. CDR3 protein: CASSYSRASGQETQYF. The nucleotide sequence is TGTGCCAGCAGTTACTCTCGGGCTAGCGGGCAAGAGACCCAGTACTTC.